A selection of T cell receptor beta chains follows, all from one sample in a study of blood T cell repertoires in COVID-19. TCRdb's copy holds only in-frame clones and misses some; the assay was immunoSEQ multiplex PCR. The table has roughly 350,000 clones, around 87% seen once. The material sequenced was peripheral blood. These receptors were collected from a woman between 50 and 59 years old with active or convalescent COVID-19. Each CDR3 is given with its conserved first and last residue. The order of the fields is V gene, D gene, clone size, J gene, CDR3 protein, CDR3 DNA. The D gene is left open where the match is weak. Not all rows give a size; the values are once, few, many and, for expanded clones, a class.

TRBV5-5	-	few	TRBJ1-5	CASSPGENQPQHF	TGTGCCAGCAGCCCGGGAGAGAATCAGCCCCAGCATTTT
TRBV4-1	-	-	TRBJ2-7	CASSQAEGDYEQYF	TGCGCCAGCAGCCAAGCAGAGGGAGACTACGAGCAGTACTTC
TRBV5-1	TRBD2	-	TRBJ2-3	CASSLANRLAGGNTDTQYF	TGCGCCAGCAGCTTGGCGAACCGACTAGCGGGAGGGAACACAGATACGCAGTATTTT
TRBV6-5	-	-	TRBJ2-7	CASTPTGKYEQYF	TGTGCCAGCACCCCAACGGGAAAGTACGAGCAGTACTTC
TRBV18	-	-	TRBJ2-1	CASSLSGTPPNEQFF	TGTGCCAGCTCACTATCCGGGACTCCGCCCAATGAGCAGTTCTTC
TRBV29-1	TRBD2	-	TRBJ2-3	CSVGAGGTDTQYF	TGCAGCGTTGGGGCGGGGGGCACAGATACGCAGTATTTT
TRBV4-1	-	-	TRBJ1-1	CASSPRRSSGTEAFF	TGCGCCAGCAGCCCTCGAAGAAGTTCGGGCACTGAAGCTTTCTTT
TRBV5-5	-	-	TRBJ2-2	CASSLQGTRLAGELFF	TGTGCCAGCAGCCTACAGGGAACCCGTCTGGCCGGGGAGCTGTTTTTT
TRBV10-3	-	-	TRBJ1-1	CAISRHEQEGTEAFF	TGTGCCATCAGCAGGCATGAACAGGAGGGCACTGAAGCTTTCTTT
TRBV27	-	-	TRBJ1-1	CASRPQGGTEAFF	TGTGCCAGCAGGCCACAGGGTGGCACTGAAGCTTTCTTT
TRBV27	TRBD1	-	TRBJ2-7	CASSLLGQGPTYEQYF	TGTGCCAGCAGTTTATTGGGACAGGGCCCTACCTACGAGCAGTACTTC
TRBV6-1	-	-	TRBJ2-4	CASSEGALAKNIQYF	TGTGCCAGCAGTGAGGGTGCCCTAGCCAAAAACATCCAGTACTTC
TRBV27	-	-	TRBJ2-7	CASSSRAGYEQYF	TGTGCCAGCAGTTCCAGGGCAGGGTACGAGCAGTACTTC
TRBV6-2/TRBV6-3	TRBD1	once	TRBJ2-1	CASSFTTGWGNEQFF	TGTGCCAGCAGCTTTACGACAGGGTGGGGCAATGAGCAGTTCTTC
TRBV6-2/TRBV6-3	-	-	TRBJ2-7	CASSYVGAEQYF	TGTGCCAGCAGTTACGTGGGGGCCGAGCAGTACTTC
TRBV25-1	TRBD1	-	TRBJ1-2	CASSEIGTGDYGYTF	TGTGCCAGCAGTGAAATAGGGACAGGGGACTATGGCTACACCTTC
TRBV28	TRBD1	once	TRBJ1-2	CASSSGTGQVGGYTF	TGTGCCAGCAGCTCAGGGACGGGACAGGTCGGAGGCTACACCTTC
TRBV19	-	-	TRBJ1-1	CASSPGWTEAFF	TGTGCCAGTAGTCCAGGGTGGACTGAAGCTTTCTTT
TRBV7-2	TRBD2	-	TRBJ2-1	CASSLASGSVNEQFF	TGTGCCAGCAGCTTAGCCAGCGGGAGTGTGAATGAGCAGTTCTTC
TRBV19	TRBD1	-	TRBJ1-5	CASSFVGTGASNQPQHF	TGTGCCAGTAGTTTTGTGGGGACAGGGGCTAGCAATCAGCCCCAGCATTTT
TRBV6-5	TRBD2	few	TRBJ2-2	CASTGTSRTGELFF	TGTGCCAGCACAGGGACTAGCAGGACCGGGGAGCTGTTTTTT
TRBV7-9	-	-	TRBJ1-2	CASSPPFEGYTF	TGTGCCAGCAGCCCCCCTTTCGAGGGCTACACCTTC
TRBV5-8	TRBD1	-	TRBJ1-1	CASSLFDRAFMNTEAFF	TGTGCCAGCAGCTTGTTCGACAGGGCCTTCATGAACACTGAAGCTTTCTTT
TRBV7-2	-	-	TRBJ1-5	CASSYYNQPQHF	TGTGCCAGCAGCTACTACAATCAGCCCCAGCATTTT